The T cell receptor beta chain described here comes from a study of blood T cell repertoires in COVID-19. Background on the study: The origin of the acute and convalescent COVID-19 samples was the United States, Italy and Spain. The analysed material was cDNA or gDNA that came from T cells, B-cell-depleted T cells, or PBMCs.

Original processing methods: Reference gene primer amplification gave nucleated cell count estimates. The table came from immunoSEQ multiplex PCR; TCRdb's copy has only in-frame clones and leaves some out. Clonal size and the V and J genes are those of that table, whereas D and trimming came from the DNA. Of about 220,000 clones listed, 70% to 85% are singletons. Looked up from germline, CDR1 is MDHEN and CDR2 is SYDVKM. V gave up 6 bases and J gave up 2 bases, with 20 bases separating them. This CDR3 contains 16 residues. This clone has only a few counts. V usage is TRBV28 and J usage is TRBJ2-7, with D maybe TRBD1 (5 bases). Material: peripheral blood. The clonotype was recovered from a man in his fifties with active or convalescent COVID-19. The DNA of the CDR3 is TGTGCCAGCAGACCTAGAACACGGACAAGAACCTACGAGCAGTACTTC. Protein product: CASRPRTRTRTYEQYF.